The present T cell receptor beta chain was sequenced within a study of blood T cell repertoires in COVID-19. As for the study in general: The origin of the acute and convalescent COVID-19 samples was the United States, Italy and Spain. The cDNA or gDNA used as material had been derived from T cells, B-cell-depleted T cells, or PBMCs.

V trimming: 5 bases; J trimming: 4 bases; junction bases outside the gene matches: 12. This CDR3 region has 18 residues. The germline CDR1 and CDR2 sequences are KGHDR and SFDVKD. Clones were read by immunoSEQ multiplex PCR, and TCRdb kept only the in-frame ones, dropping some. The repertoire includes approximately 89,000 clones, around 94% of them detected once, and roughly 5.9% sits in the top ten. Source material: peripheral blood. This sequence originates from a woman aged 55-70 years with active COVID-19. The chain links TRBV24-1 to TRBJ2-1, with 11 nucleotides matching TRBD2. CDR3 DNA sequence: TGTGCCACCAGTGGGGCTAGCGGGAGGCGGTGGCGTTACAATGAGCAGTTCTTC. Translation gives CATSGASGRRWRYNEQFF.